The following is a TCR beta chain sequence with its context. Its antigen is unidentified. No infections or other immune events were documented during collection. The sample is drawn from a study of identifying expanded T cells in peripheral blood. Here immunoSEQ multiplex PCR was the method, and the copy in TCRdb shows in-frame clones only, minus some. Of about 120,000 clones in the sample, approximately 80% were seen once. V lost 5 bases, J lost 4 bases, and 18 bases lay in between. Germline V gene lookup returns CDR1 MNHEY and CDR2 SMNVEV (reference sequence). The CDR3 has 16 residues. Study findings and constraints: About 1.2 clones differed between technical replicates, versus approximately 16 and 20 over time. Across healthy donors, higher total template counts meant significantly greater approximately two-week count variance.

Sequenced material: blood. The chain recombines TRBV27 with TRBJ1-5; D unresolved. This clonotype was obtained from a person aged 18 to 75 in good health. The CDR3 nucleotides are TGTGCCAGCAGTCCTTGGGTTGGGGTTGAAAATCAGCCCCAGCATTTT. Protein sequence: CASSPWVGVENQPQHF.